This entry lists 30 T cell receptor beta chains sequenced from one sample in a study of T-cell reconstitution after alpha-beta-depleted transplantation in children. It was with unique molecular identifiers that the TCRbeta library was prepared. MiXCR was run by TCRdb on the PCR reads, yielding one entry per CDR3 protein. The sample includes some 220,000 distinct CDR3 sequences, roughly a tenth of them seen just once. The sample consisted of PBMCs, taken before TCRalphabeta/CD19-depleted stem cell transplant. All receptors derive from a child less than two years old with acute myeloid leukemia, due to receive a stem cell transplant.

In its sample, this clonotype was seen many times. V usage is TRBV20-1 and J usage is TRBJ2-7, with TRBD2 matching 8 bases. Per germline, CDR1 DFQATT and CDR2 SNEGSKA (reference sequence). The CDR3 loop spans 13 amino acids. Trimming cost V 3 bases and J 6 bases; bases outside gene matches: 7. The CDR3 DNA is TGCAGTGCTAGTAAGTCCCGGGAGGGCGAGCAGTACTTC. Amino acids: CSASKSREGEQYF.

This clonotype came up a few times. The CDR3, as DNA: TGTGCCAGCAGTGGAGGGCTAGCGGGGAGCGCAGATACGCAGTATTTT. Residues: CASSGGLAGSADTQYF. This chain joins TRBV2 and TRBJ2-3; 9 nucleotides match TRBD2. Per the germline V gene, CDR1 is SNHLY and CDR2 is FYNNEI. This CDR3 has 16 amino acids. The J segment lost 4 bases and the V segment lost 4 bases, leaving 9 bases of the junction unmatched.

This clonotype occurred many times. The chain combines TRBV20-1 with TRBJ2-3; TRBD2 aligns across 7 bases. This CDR3 spans 14 amino acids. CDR1 is DFQATT and CDR2 is SNEGSKA in the germline V gene (reference sequence). Losses at the gene ends were 5 bases for V and 1 base for J; bases not matched to a gene: 6. The CDR3: CSALQTSGTDTQYF. CDR3 DNA: TGCAGTGCTCTCCAAACTAGCGGCACAGATACGCAGTATTTT.

At least ten counts were recorded for this clonotype. This rearrangement joins TRBV10-3 to TRBJ1-2; possibly TRBD1 for D (5 bases). V dropped 0 bases and J dropped 6 bases, with 11 bases sitting between them. The germline V gene has CDR1 ENHRY and CDR2 SYGVKD. CDR3 size: 14 residues. Here the CDR3 DNA reads TGTGCCATCAGTGAGTCGGGCAGGGTGGATGGCTACACCTTC. Protein product: CAISESGRVDGYTF.

The chain couples TRBV20-1 to TRBJ2-1; 13 bases are shared with TRBD2. The CDR3 has 14 amino acids. From germline, CDR1 is DFQATT and CDR2 SNEGSKA (reference sequence). The ends lost 3 bases at V and 7 bases at J; junction bases unmatched: 3. The CDR3 DNA reads as TGCAGTGCTAGGAGGGGACTAGCGGGAAATGAGCAGTTCTTC. Its protein is CSARRGLAGNEQFF.

The table lists this clonotype with many counts. This sequence joins TRBV7-9 and TRBJ1-4; a possible D gene is TRBD1 (5 bases). The CDR3 loop spans 14 amino acids. Per the germline V gene, CDR1 is SEHNR and CDR2 is FQNEAQ (reference sequence). The V end was cut by 5 bases, the J end by 2 bases, with 9 bases between. The CDR3 DNA reads as TGTGCCAGCAGCGTCCAGGGCACTAATGAAAAACTGTTTTTT. Amino acid sequence: CASSVQGTNEKLFF.

The rearrangement links TRBV5-1 to TRBJ2-4; D may be TRBD1 (6 bases). V was trimmed by 0 bases and J by 9 bases, leaving 10 bases between them. The CDR3 is 13 amino acids. Germline assignment: CDR1 SGHRS and CDR2 YFSETQ. CDR3 bases: TGCGCCAGCAGCTTGGGACAGGATGGCATTCAGTACTTC. It yields the protein CASSLGQDGIQYF.

This clonotype has a count of ten or more. The rearrangement uses TRBV28 and TRBJ2-3; 8 bases agree with TRBD2. J gave up 2 bases and V 4 bases, and 11 bases lay outside the gene matches. CDR3 length: 17 amino acids. Germline loops: CDR1 MDHEN, CDR2 SYDVKM. CDR3 in DNA: TGTGCCAGCAGTTCCTCGCGGGACGGGAGGGCCACAGATACGCAGTATTTT. As protein: CASSSSRDGRATDTQYF.

Comments on this clonotype: One base away lies a much larger clone, so this may be a sequencing read error. The J gene is TRBJ2-7, the V gene TRBV29-1; perhaps TRBD2 as D (6 bases). This CDR3 is built from 14 residues. Trimming took 5 bases from V and 3 from J, leaving 17 bases between them. Germline V gives CDR1 SQVTM, CDR2 ANQGSEA. The CDR3 sequence: CSVSVGGLSYEQYF. As DNA, the CDR3 is TGCAGCGTTAGCGTGGGAGGACTTAGCTACGAGCAGTACTTC.

This clonotype came up many times. The V gene is TRBV5-1, the J gene TRBJ2-1; TRBD1 aligns across 8 bases. Losses at the gene ends were 1 base for V and 5 bases for J; bases not matched to a gene: 8. Looked up from germline, CDR1 is SGHRS and CDR2 is YFSETQ. The CDR3 is 16 amino acids. The CDR3 coding sequence is TGCGCCAGCAGCTTGTATGGACAGGGTCTGGACAATGAGCAGTTCTTC. It yields the protein CASSLYGQGLDNEQFF.

This clonotype came up many times. The genes are TRBV5-1 and TRBJ2-5; D unclear. Germline CDR1 is SGHRS and CDR2 is YFSETQ. V was pared by 0 bases and J by 4 bases, with 13 bases between. The CDR3 consists of 15 residues. The CDR3 loop is CASSLAGTQGETQYF. CDR3 coding DNA: TGCGCCAGCAGCTTGGCCGGCACCCAAGGAGAGACCCAGTACTTC.

This clonotype occurred many times. This sequence joins TRBV7-9 and TRBJ1-1, with D possibly TRBD1 on 6 matching bases. V was pared by 1 base and J by 5 bases, with 20 bases between. CDR1 SEHNR and CDR2 FQNEAQ come from the germline V gene (reference sequence). The CDR3 spans 17 residues. CDR3 sequence reads: CASSLVGTGWGGTEAFF. The CDR3, as DNA: TGTGCCAGCAGCTTAGTTGGTACAGGGTGGGGGGGGACTGAAGCTTTCTTT. The variable domain in full, with the rest retrieved from reference TRBV7-9 and TRBJ1-1, is DTGVSQNPRHKITKRGQNVTFRCDPISEHNRLYWYRQTLGQGPEFLTYFQNEAQLEKSRLLSDRFSAERPKGSFSTLEIQRTEQGDSAMYLCASSLVGTGWGGTEAFFGQGTRLTVV.

This clonotype has ten or more counts. This sequence joins TRBV7-9 and TRBJ2-1; tentatively, D is TRBD2 (6 bases). Between the trimmed V and J ends, which lost 5 bases and 5 bases, there was a span of 16 bases. From germline, CDR1 is SEHNR and CDR2 FQNEAQ (reference sequence). This CDR3 comprises 15 residues. The CDR3 protein is CASSPTLGGNNEQFF. In DNA, the CDR3 is TGTGCCAGCAGCCCGACTCTGGGCGGGAACAATGAGCAGTTCTTC.

This clonotype was seen many times. The chain joins TRBV20-1 to TRBJ2-3; D is ambiguous. CDR1 is DFQATT, CDR2 SNEGSKA, per germline (reference sequence). V was shortened by 1 base and J by 6 bases, with 14 bases between the two germline ends. This CDR3 spans 14 amino acids. CDR3 bases: TGCAGTGCTAGAGGGGCCCGAAAGGGTGATACGCAGTATTTT. Residues: CSARGARKGDTQYF.

This clonotype was detected ten times or more. The chain carries TRBV4-1 and TRBJ2-5, with D perhaps TRBD2 (6 bases). The V end was cut by 3 bases, the J end by 4 bases, with 6 bases between. Germline values: CDR1 MGHRA, CDR2 YSYEKL. The CDR3 loop spans 12 amino acids. The CDR3 sequence is CASSQRGETQYF. The CDR3 region has the DNA TGCGCCAGCAGCCAGCGGGGAGAGACCCAGTACTTC.

This clonotype was detected ten times or more. The rearrangement joins TRBV5-1 to TRBJ1-1; D perhaps matches TRBD1 (5 bases). Germline V CDR1 and CDR2: SGHRS, YFSETQ. The CDR3 is 15 residues long. The V end lost 2 bases, the J end lost 1 base, and 12 bases lay between the germline ends. CDR3 residues: CASSFLVGANTEAFF. Written as DNA, the CDR3 is TGCGCCAGCAGCTTCCTAGTCGGGGCGAACACTGAAGCTTTCTTT.

This clonotype was recorded at least ten times. The chain has TRBV29-1 and TRBJ2-3; 8 bases are shared with TRBD2. CDR3 length equals 15 residues. The germline V gene encodes CDR1 SQVTM and CDR2 ANQGSEA. V lost 2 bases, J lost 1 base, and 5 bases stayed unmatched. This chain's CDR3 is CSVERGGRRTDTQYF. CDR3 sequence (DNA): TGCAGCGTTGAACGGGGCGGGAGGCGCACAGATACGCAGTATTTT.

This clonotype was observed many times. This rearrangement joins TRBV20-1 to TRBJ2-7; no definite D call. V lost 2 bases and J 3 bases, leaving 11 bases between the germline ends. There are 13 residues in the CDR3. In germline, CDR1 is DFQATT, CDR2 SNEGSKA (reference sequence). The CDR3 here is CSARSGPHYEQYF. The DNA of the CDR3 is TGCAGTGCTAGATCCGGACCTCACTACGAGCAGTACTTC.

Ten or more counts support this clonotype. The rearrangement joins TRBV28 to TRBJ2-7, with a weak D call TRBD1 (6 bases). The V and J ends lost 3 bases and 4 bases respectively, with 13 bases between them. The CDR3 loop spans 14 amino acids. CDR1 is MDHEN, CDR2 SYDVKM, per germline. In DNA, the CDR3 is TGTGCCAGCAGTTTTACAGGGTTAACATACGAGCAGTACTTC. Translating it yields CASSFTGLTYEQYF.

This clonotype was recorded at least ten times. This chain connects TRBV7-6 to TRBJ2-3; 8 bases agree with TRBD1. Germline CDR1 SGHVS, CDR2 FNYEAQ. Trimming cost V 1 base and J 0 bases; bases outside gene matches: 6. This CDR3 comprises 17 residues. The CDR3, as DNA: TGTGCCAGCAGCTTAGGGTGGCAGGGGGCCAGCACAGATACGCAGTATTTT. This codes for CASSLGWQGASTDTQYF.

This clonotype was recorded many times. The rearrangement joins TRBV15 to TRBJ1-5; tentatively, D is TRBD1 (5 bases). Trimming cost V 0 bases and J 6 bases, with 6 bases left between them. CDR1 and CDR2 (germline): LNHNV, YYDKDF (reference sequence). The length of the CDR3 is 13 residues. The CDR3 DNA sequence: TGTGCCACCAGCAGAGATGGGGGTCAGCCCCAGCATTTT. It codes for CATSRDGGQPQHF.

This clonotype was seen ten or more times. The DNA of the CDR3 is TGTGCCAGCAGTTTTCAGGGAAACAATGGCTACACCTTC. Translated, it gives CASSFQGNNGYTF. This chain uses TRBV12-3 or TRBV12-4 with TRBJ1-2, with D perhaps matching TRBD1 (5 bases). The CDR3 is 13 amino acids. V lost 3 bases to trimming and J lost 6 bases, with 11 bases between them.

This clonotype has a handful of counts. The chain combines TRBV25-1 with TRBJ2-3, with 9 bases identical to TRBD2. Germline CDR1 reads MGHDK; CDR2 reads SYGVNS. Trimming cost V 8 bases and J 3 bases; bases outside gene matches: 3. The CDR3 consists of 13 residues. CDR3 nucleotides: TGTGCCAGCTCGAGCGGGAGGACAGATACGCAGTATTTT. It encodes CASSSGRTDTQYF.

The table lists this clonotype with many counts. The chain carries TRBV20-1 and TRBJ2-4; 7 positions agree with TRBD2. Germline V CDR1 and CDR2: DFQATT, SNEGSKA (reference sequence). The J segment lost 6 bases and the V segment lost 4 bases, leaving 3 bases of the junction unmatched. CDR3 length: 12 residues. This CDR3 is CSANGGGNIQYF. Here the CDR3 DNA reads TGCAGTGCTAATGGGGGGGGAAACATTCAGTACTTC.

This clonotype was detected ten times or more. The chain carries TRBV6-1 and TRBJ2-1; 7 bases agree with TRBD2. CDR3 length: 15 amino acids. The V segment lost 6 bases and the J segment 2 bases; nucleotides outside the gene matches: 7. Germline V gene data show CDR1 as MNHNS and CDR2 as SASEGT. CDR3 in amino acids: CASSQGLRAYNEQFF. The DNA of the CDR3 is TGTGCCAGCAGCCAGGGACTAAGGGCCTACAATGAGCAGTTCTTC.

The chain employs TRBV2 and TRBJ2-3, with 13 bases lining up with TRBD2. The CDR3 is 15 residues long. Germline V lookup: CDR1 SNHLY, CDR2 FYNNEI. Trimming cost V 5 bases and J 5 bases; bases outside gene matches: 4. CDR3 sequence (DNA): TGTGCCAGCAGTCCTAGGACTAGCGGGAGAGATACGCAGTATTTT. This sequence encodes CASSPRTSGRDTQYF.

There are many counts of this clonotype. The CDR3 here is CASSSRLAGEGEQFF. CDR3 nucleotides: TGTGCCAGCAGCTCCCGACTAGCGGGAGAGGGTGAGCAGTTCTTC. The genes are TRBV7-2 and TRBJ2-1; 12 nucleotides match TRBD2. J gave up 9 bases and V 4 bases, and 7 bases lay outside the gene matches. Germline V lookup: CDR1 SGHTA, CDR2 FQGNSA. The CDR3 sequence is 15 residues long.

This clonotype counts as medium-sized (0.01 to 0.1%). CDR3 protein: CSVPSAVWNEQFF. CDR3 DNA sequence: TGCAGTGTTCCTTCGGCAGTTTGGAATGAGCAGTTCTTC. This sequence joins TRBV20-1 and TRBJ2-1; D is undetermined. V gave up 7 bases and J gave up 7 bases, with 17 bases separating them. Germline loops: CDR1 DFQATT, CDR2 SNEGSKA (reference sequence). The CDR3 length is 13 residues.

The table lists this clonotype with many counts. The rearrangement links TRBV20-1 to TRBJ1-2, with D possibly being TRBD1 (5 bases). Trimming removed 0 bases at V and 14 bases at J, with 13 bases between. Germline CDR1 reads DFQATT; CDR2 reads SNEGSKA (reference sequence). The CDR3 extends over 11 amino acids. CDR3 region: CSARDDAGITF. The CDR3 DNA follows: TGCAGTGCTAGAGATGACGCAGGGATAACCTTC.

This clonotype was picked up many times. This chain uses TRBV5-6 with TRBJ1-2; D unresolved. Germline lookup yields CDR1 SGHDT and CDR2 YYEEEE. This CDR3 is built from 12 residues. With 1 base removed from V and 8 bases from J, the gap between germline ends came to 9 bases. The DNA for the CDR3 is TGTGCCAGCAGCTTGCTTGGGAACGGCTACACCTTC. Its protein product is CASSLLGNGYTF.